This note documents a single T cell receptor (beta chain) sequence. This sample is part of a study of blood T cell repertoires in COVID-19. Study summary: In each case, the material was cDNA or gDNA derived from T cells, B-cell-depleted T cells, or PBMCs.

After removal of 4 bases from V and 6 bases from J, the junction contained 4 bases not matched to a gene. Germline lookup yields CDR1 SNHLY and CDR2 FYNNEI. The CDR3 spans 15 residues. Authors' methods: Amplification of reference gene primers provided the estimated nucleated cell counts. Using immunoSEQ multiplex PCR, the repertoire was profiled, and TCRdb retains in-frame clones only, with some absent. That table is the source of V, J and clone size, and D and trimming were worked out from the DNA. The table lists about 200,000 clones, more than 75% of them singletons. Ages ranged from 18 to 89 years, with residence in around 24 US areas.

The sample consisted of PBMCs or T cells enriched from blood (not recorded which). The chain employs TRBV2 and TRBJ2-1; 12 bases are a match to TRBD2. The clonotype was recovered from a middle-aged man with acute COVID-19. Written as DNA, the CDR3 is TGTGCCAGCAGTGGACTAGCGGGAGTGCGCAATGAGCAGTTCTTC. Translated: CASSGLAGVRNEQFF.